A selection of T cell receptor beta chains follows, all from one sample in a study of blood T cell repertoires in COVID-19. The data were produced by immunoSEQ multiplex PCR, yet TCRdb's version contains in-frame clones alone and is incomplete. Here the sample spans 50,000 to 80,000 clones, around 80% being singletons. Sample: peripheral blood. The source is a woman in her fifties or sixties with acute or convalescent COVID-19. CDR3s include the opening cysteine and the closing phenylalanine or tryptophan. Each record gives: V gene, J gene, clone size, D gene, CDR3 protein, CDR3 DNA. The D gene is left open where the match is weak. A clone size is listed for some rows: how often the clone was seen (once, few, many), or a class if it is expanded.

>TRBV9|TRBJ2-3|NA|TRBD2
CASSVSGTGDTQYF
TGTGCCAGCAGCGTCAGCGGGACCGGAGATACGCAGTATTTT
>TRBV4-1|TRBJ1-1|NA|NA
CASSQDRGSTEAFF
TGCGCCAGCAGCCAAGATAGGGGTAGCACTGAAGCTTTCTTT
>TRBV19|TRBJ1-1|NA|NA
CASSISGTREAFF
TGTGCCAGTAGTATCTCCGGGACACGGGAAGCTTTCTTT
>TRBV7-2|TRBJ2-3|NA|TRBD2
CASSWGLAGFQYF
TGTGCCAGCAGCTGGGGACTAGCGGGGTTCCAGTATTTT
>TRBV7-8|TRBJ2-1|NA|TRBD2
CASSLAGLAVYNEQFF
TGTGCCAGCAGCTTAGCGGGACTAGCGGTTTACAATGAGCAGTTCTTC
>TRBV10-3|TRBJ1-3|NA|TRBD1
CAISGGQGSSGNTIYF
TGTGCCATCAGTGGGGGACAGGGGAGCTCTGGAAACACCATATATTTT
>TRBV2|TRBJ1-6|NA|NA
CASSEGRRDSPLHF
TGTGCCAGCAGTGAAGGAAGGAGGGATTCACCCCTCCACTTT
>TRBV15|TRBJ1-5|NA|NA
CATSRDRGRADQPQHF
TGTGCCACCAGCAGAGATAGAGGGCGCGCGGATCAGCCCCAGCATTTT
>TRBV30|TRBJ2-1|NA|TRBD1
CAWRTRTGRSNEQFF
TGTGCCTGGAGGACTCGGACAGGGAGATCCAATGAGCAGTTCTTC
>TRBV11-2|TRBJ2-3|NA|TRBD2
CASRGLTTEAQYF
TGTGCCAGCAGGGGACTAACTACAGAAGCGCAGTATTTT
>TRBV5-1|TRBJ2-1|few|TRBD2
CASSLELAGGSVEQFF
TGCGCCAGCAGCTTGGAACTAGCGGGGGGGTCTGTTGAGCAGTTCTTC
>TRBV5-1|TRBJ2-5|NA|NA
CASSFKEGEVDNQETQYF
TGCGCCAGCAGCTTCAAAGAGGGGGAAGTTGATAACCAAGAGACCCAGTACTTC
>TRBV30|TRBJ2-2|NA|NA
CAWRVGVGELFF
TGTGCCTGGAGAGTAGGGGTGGGGGAGCTGTTTTTT
>TRBV19|TRBJ2-2|NA|NA
CASSPGQKTANTGELFF
TGTGCCAGTAGTCCAGGACAGAAAACCGCGAACACCGGGGAGCTGTTTTTT
>TRBV5-4|TRBJ2-5|once|NA
CASSLGGGPETQYF
TGTGCCAGCAGCTTGGGAGGAGGGCCGGAGACCCAGTACTTC
>TRBV7-2|TRBJ2-3|NA|NA
CASSFRDTQYF
TGTGCCAGCAGCTTCAGGGATACGCAGTATTTT
>TRBV6-1|TRBJ1-4|NA|NA
CASSEQGKLFF
TGTGCCAGCAGTGAACAGGGTAAACTGTTTTTT
>TRBV7-6|TRBJ2-7|NA|NA
CASSPYDTSYEQYF
TGTGCCAGCAGCCCCTACGACACGTCCTACGAGCAGTACTTC
>TRBV24-1|TRBJ2-3|NA|TRBD2
CATSDPLAGGTSSTDTQYF
TGTGCCACCAGTGACCCACTAGCGGGGGGGACTTCTAGCACAGATACGCAGTATTTT
>TRBV9|TRBJ1-6|NA|TRBD1
CASSTGQGRDSPLHF
TGTGCCAGCAGCACCGGACAGGGCAGGGATTCACCCCTCCACTTT
>TRBV3-1/TRBV3-2|TRBJ2-1|NA|TRBD2
CASSQLAGVSNEQFF
TGTGCCAGCAGCCAACTAGCGGGGGTCTCAAATGAGCAGTTCTTC
>TRBV10-3|TRBJ1-2|NA|TRBD1
CAISEQGIVNGYTF
TGTGCCATCAGTGAACAGGGGATAGTGAATGGCTACACCTTC
>TRBV30|TRBJ1-1|NA|TRBD1
CARTHFLNRGNTEAFF
TGTGCCCGGACGCATTTCCTTAACAGGGGGAACACTGAAGCTTTCTTT
>TRBV5-1|TRBJ2-7|NA|NA
CASSEAYEQYF
TGCGCCAGCAGCGAGGCCTACGAGCAGTACTTC
>TRBV10-2|TRBJ2-7|NA|TRBD2
CASGLSGGYEQYF
TGCGCCAGCGGCCTCAGCGGGGGCTACGAGCAGTACTTC
>TRBV4-2|TRBJ1-3|NA|TRBD1
CASSQDLDRGQVGNTIYF
TGTGCCAGCAGCCAAGATCTGGACAGGGGGCAAGTCGGAAACACCATATATTTT